The 26 T cell receptor beta chains below come from one sample, sequenced in a study of blood T cell repertoires in COVID-19 (dated by TCRdb to about 2020). The protocol used for the library was the immunoSEQ multiplex PCR assay. As stored in TCRdb, this immuneACCESS dataset retains in-frame rearrangements with V and J assigned. A fraction of the clones does not appear; measured against another copy, unresolved V genes explain less than half of the discrepancy, and the remainder lacks a known reason. This sample gives about 400,000 clones in total; roughly 89% of them show up just once. 4% to 5.5% of the sample goes to the ten largest clones. Sequenced: peripheral blood. These receptor sequences come from a woman aged 25-40 years with acute or convalescent COVID-19.

The chain employs TRBV5-1 and TRBJ2-5, with D possibly matching TRBD2 (6 bases). The CDR3 consists of 14 residues. From germline, CDR1 is SGHRS and CDR2 YFSETQ. Trimming stripped 4 bases from V and 3 bases from J, with 13 bases between. As DNA, the CDR3 is TGCGCCAGCAGCCCGGGGGTGGGTAAAGAGACCCAGTACTTC. Protein: CASSPGVGKETQYF.

This chain connects TRBV19 to TRBJ1-1; 7 nucleotides line up with TRBD1. Germline CDR1 LNHDA, CDR2 SQIVND (reference sequence). The V and J ends lost 3 bases and 12 bases, in that order; junction bases with no gene match: 7. The CDR3 has 12 amino acids. The CDR3 DNA reads as TGTGCCAGTAGTATGGGGACAGTTATGACTTTCTTT. Protein product: CASSMGTVMTFF. Together with reference TRBV19 and TRBJ1-1, the CDR3 gives the full variable domain: DGGITQSPKYLFRKEGQNVTLSCEQNLNHDAMYWYRQDPGQGLRLIYYSQIVNDFQKGDIAEGYSVSREKKESFPLTVTSAQKNPTAFYLCASSMGTVMTFFGQGTRLTVV.

The chain joins TRBV28 to TRBJ2-7; D possibly corresponds to TRBD2 (5 bases). With 6 bases removed from V and 5 bases from J, the gap between germline ends came to 20 bases. The length of the CDR3 is 15 residues. The germline CDR1 and CDR2 sequences are MDHEN and SYDVKM. DNA of the CDR3: TGTGCCAGCAGGCCTATCCCCGGGGTTGTCCACGAGCAGTACTTC. As protein: CASRPIPGVVHEQYF.

J is TRBJ2-5 and V is TRBV9, with 8 bases matching TRBD1. Germline trimming cut 7 bases from V and 3 bases from J; bases unmatched to any gene: 11. The CDR3 length is 15 residues. Germline assignment: CDR1 SGDLS and CDR2 YYNGEE. The DNA for the CDR3 is TGTGCCAGCGGACGGACAGGGACAGAAAAAGAGACCCAGTACTTC. Translating gives CASGRTGTEKETQYF.

The chain joins TRBV6-1 to TRBJ1-4; D is unresolved. The closer fit of TRBJ2-2 to the DNA end suggests the J call may be wrong. The CDR3 is 15 residues long. Germline V gene sequence: CDR1 MNHNS, CDR2 SASEGT. CDR3 protein: CASSELVTPPLELFF. DNA of the CDR3: TGTGCCAGCAGTGAGTTGGTAACCCCACCCCTGGAGCTGTTTTTT.

V usage is TRBV10-3 and J usage is TRBJ1-2, with TRBD1 matching 9 bases. This CDR3 contains 15 residues. Germline CDR1 ENHRY, CDR2 SYGVKD. J gave up 8 bases and V 4 bases, and 11 bases lay outside the gene matches. The CDR3, as DNA: TGTGCCATCAGTGCATCTGGGGACAGGGTAGTCGGCTACACCTTC. It encodes CAISASGDRVVGYTF.

J is TRBJ2-1 and V is TRBV7-9, with a weak D call TRBD1 (6 bases). Trimming pared 1 base from V and 4 bases from J, leaving 11 bases between. CDR1 SEHNR and CDR2 FQNEAQ come from the germline V gene (reference sequence). The CDR3 extends over 15 amino acids. Written as DNA, the CDR3 is TGTGCCAGCAGCTTAGATGGCAGGGGATACAATGAGCAGTTCTTC. This sequence encodes CASSLDGRGYNEQFF.

This chain joins TRBV7-3 and TRBJ2-3; 8 nucleotides agree with TRBD2. V was clipped by 5 bases and J by 3 bases; unmatched bases: 7. Germline V gene data show CDR1 as SGHTA and CDR2 as FQGTGA. The CDR3 is 15 residues long. CDR3 nucleotide sequence: TGTGCCAGCAGCCTGCTCGGCGGGGGGACAGATACGCAGTATTTT. It specifies CASSLLGGGTDTQYF.

The chain employs TRBV5-1 and TRBJ2-7, with TRBD1 identical over 7 bases. The CDR3 extends over 14 amino acids. With V trimmed by 4 bases and J by 0 bases, 4 bases remained unmatched. Germline V CDR1 and CDR2: SGHRS, YFSETQ. CDR3 DNA: TGCGCCAGCAGCCTGACAGGGAGCTCCTACGAGCAGTACTTC. This translates into CASSLTGSSYEQYF.

The V gene is TRBV13, the J gene TRBJ1-2, with D hard to call. CDR1 and CDR2 from the germline V gene are PRHDT and FYEKMQ (reference sequence). The V end was cut by 2 bases, the J end by 6 bases, with 10 bases between. The CDR3 covers 13 residues. The CDR3 region is CASSLSLGDGYTF. The CDR3 DNA is TGTGCCAGCAGCTTATCACTCGGTGATGGCTACACCTTC.

This clone was found a few times. The chain links TRBV6-5 to TRBJ1-1, with 7 bases lining up with TRBD1. CDR1 MNHEY and CDR2 SVGAGI come from the germline V gene. Germline trimming cut 7 bases from V and 6 bases from J; bases unmatched to any gene: 2. The CDR3 is 11 residues long. The CDR3 here is CASNRGSEAFF. The CDR3 DNA sequence: TGTGCCAGCAACAGGGGATCTGAAGCTTTCTTT.

J is TRBJ2-5 and V is TRBV5-4; 7 positions match TRBD1. The length of the CDR3 is 18 residues. Germline loops: CDR1 SGHNT, CDR2 YYREEE (reference sequence). J was trimmed by 2 bases and V by 4 bases; bases with no gene match: 17. CDR3 amino acids: CASSTPEGQTQIQETQYF. The CDR3 DNA sequence: TGTGCCAGCAGCACGCCCGAGGGACAGACTCAGATACAAGAGACCCAGTACTTC.

The V gene is TRBV2, the J gene TRBJ1-5, with D tentatively TRBD1 (5 bases). V dropped 4 bases and J dropped 5 bases, with 21 bases sitting between them. CDR1 is SNHLY and CDR2 is FYNNEI in the germline V gene. The CDR3 covers 17 residues. The CDR3 DNA follows: TGTGCCAGCAGTGGTAGGGGTACGAGACGGTGGGATCAGCCCCAGCATTTT. Translation: CASSGRGTRRWDQPQHF.

This rearrangement joins TRBV5-6 to TRBJ1-3, with D tentatively TRBD1 (5 bases). CDR1 and CDR2 (germline): SGHDT, YYEEEE. CDR3 length: 16 residues. Trimming took off 0 bases at V and 0 bases at J, with 10 bases between the two ends. CDR3 in amino acids: CASSLGQGLSGNTIYF. CDR3 nucleotides: TGTGCCAGCAGCTTGGGTCAGGGCCTCTCTGGAAACACCATATATTTT.

The chain couples TRBV28 to TRBJ2-3, with 7 nucleotides matching TRBD2. CDR1 and CDR2 (germline): MDHEN, SYDVKM. The CDR3 totals 14 residues. After removal of 5 bases from V and 3 bases from J, the junction contained 5 bases not matched to a gene. The CDR3 loop is CASSLFGGTDTQYF. The CDR3 DNA reads as TGTGCCAGCAGTCTATTCGGGGGGACAGATACGCAGTATTTT. Combining the CDR3 with reference TRBV28 and TRBJ2-3 gives the whole variable domain DVKVTQSSRYLVKRTGEKVFLECVQDMDHENMFWYRQDPGLGLRLIYFSYDVKMKEKGDIPEGYSVSREKKERFSLILESASTNQTSMYLCASSLFGGTDTQYFGPGTRLTVL.

In this sample, this clone turned up a few times. The V gene is TRBV9, the J gene TRBJ1-6; D is perhaps TRBD1 (5 bases). The CDR3 contains 15 residues. Trimming removed 0 bases at V and 7 bases at J, with 11 bases between. Germline V gene lookup returns CDR1 SGDLS and CDR2 YYNGEE. The CDR3 bases are TGTGCCAGCAGCGTAGAGGGGTCAGTCAATTCACCCCTCCACTTT. This sequence encodes CASSVEGSVNSPLHF. The complete variable domain, with remaining parts taken from reference TRBV9 and TRBJ1-6, reads DSGVTQTPKHLITATGQRVTLRCSPRSGDLSVYWYQQSLDQGLQFLIQYYNGEERAKGNILERFSAQQFPDLHSELNLSSLELGDSALYFCASSVEGSVNSPLHFGNGTRLTVT.

This clone has a handful of counts. The chain carries TRBV6-1 and TRBJ1-4; tentatively, D is TRBD1 (5 bases). The CDR3 extends over 14 amino acids. V lost 2 bases to trimming and J lost 7 bases, with 11 bases between them. Germline CDR1 reads MNHNS; CDR2 reads SASEGT. The DNA for the CDR3 is TGTGCCAGCAGTGAACAGGGAGGTACTGAAAAACTGTTTTTT. Protein sequence: CASSEQGGTEKLFF.

The chain combines TRBV6-5 with TRBJ1-6; the D is unclear. The CDR3 sequence is 15 residues long. Germline-derived CDR1 and CDR2 are MNHEY and SVGAGI. The ends were cut back, 6 bases at V and 6 bases at J, with 15 bases in the middle. The CDR3 nucleotides read TGTGCCAGCAGCCCCACCCGGGAATCTAATTCACCCCTCCACTTT. Residues: CASSPTRESNSPLHF.

The V and J genes are TRBV6-4 and TRBJ2-7; D remains ambiguous. This CDR3 has 14 residues. V was shortened by 3 bases and J by 4 bases, with 13 bases between the two germline ends. The V gene's germline CDR1 is MRHNA and CDR2 SNTAGT. CDR3 DNA sequence: TGTGCCAGCAGTGAAGACGCGAACGGGTACGAGCAGTACTTC. Its translation is CASSEDANGYEQYF.

The CDR3 nucleotides are TGTGCCAGCACCGCAAGGGCTAGCTCTCTCGGGACCCAGTACTTC. Amino acid sequence: CASTARASSLGTQYF. The chain is built from TRBV2 and TRBJ2-5, with D maybe TRBD2 (5 bases). CDR1 and CDR2 (germline): SNHLY, FYNNEI. The germline V and J ends were trimmed by 7 bases and 7 bases, with 22 bases remaining between them. The CDR3 has 15 residues.

The CDR3 nucleotides read TGTGCCAGCAGCCAAGGTGGGGGAGGCTACTACAATGAGCAGTTCTTC. Amino acid sequence: CASSQGGGGYYNEQFF. The chain carries TRBV3-1 (or the pseudogene TRBV3-2) and TRBJ2-1; maybe TRBD2 (6 bases). CDR1 and CDR2 from the germline V gene are LGHDT and YNNKEL (reference sequence). The CDR3 extends over 16 amino acids. Deletions cut 1 base from V and 3 bases from J, with 13 bases between.

This clone was counted once. The chain is built from TRBV19 and TRBJ2-1; no firm D call. Trimming took off 7 bases at V and 0 bases at J, with 7 bases between the two ends. The CDR3 has 13 amino acids. Germline V gene lookup returns CDR1 LNHDA and CDR2 SQIVND (reference sequence). This CDR3 reads CASMPSSYNEQFF. CDR3 coding DNA: TGTGCCAGTATGCCGAGCTCCTACAATGAGCAGTTCTTC.

J is TRBJ1-6 and V is TRBV27; D ambiguous. The CDR3 runs 13 residues. Germline-derived CDR1 and CDR2 are MNHEY and SMNVEV (reference sequence). Trimming took 0 bases from V and 9 from J, leaving 6 bases between them. The CDR3 spells CASSLSSFSPLHF. DNA for the CDR3: TGTGCCAGCAGTTTATCGTCGTTTTCACCCCTCCACTTT.

The rearrangement joins TRBV7-9 to TRBJ1-2, with D tentatively TRBD1 (6 bases). The germline CDR1 and CDR2 sequences are SEHNR and FQNEAQ (reference sequence). The CDR3 is 15 residues long. Trimming pared 5 bases from V and 1 base from J, leaving 14 bases between. CDR3 loop: CASSHQDSVNYGYTF. CDR3 nucleotides: TGTGCCAGCAGCCATCAGGACAGTGTTAACTATGGCTACACCTTC.

V usage is TRBV9 and J usage is TRBJ2-5; TRBD1 is a possible D gene (6 bases). The CDR3 contains 15 residues. CDR1 is SGDLS, CDR2 YYNGEE, per germline. V dropped 0 bases and J dropped 5 bases, with 14 bases sitting between them. This CDR3 reads CASSVGDRLMETQYF. The CDR3 DNA follows: TGTGCCAGCAGCGTAGGTGACAGGCTAATGGAGACCCAGTACTTC.

J is TRBJ2-7 and V is TRBV21-1; TRBD2, the table's D call, lacks a check against the DNA. TRBV21-1 corresponds to a pseudogene. The CDR3 totals 11 residues. The CDR3 coding sequence is TGTGCCAGCAGCAAACGGGACGAGCAGTACTTC. It codes for CASSKRDEQYF.